Included here is one T cell receptor beta chain sequence, with context. Its target is not known. The data stem from a study of monozygotic twins with inflammatory bowel disease. TCRdb reanalyzed the 5' RACE reads, giving one entry per CDR3 protein sequence and no DNA. The table lists 110,000 to 150,000 distinct CDR3 sequences. Study results and limitations: For IBD patients, clonotypes shared with others were fewer than for healthy twins, especially with disease activity. Data gave no support to a single strong signal or clonotype associated with IBD.

Germline CDR1 reads SGHKS; CDR2 reads YYEKEE (reference sequence). CDR3 length equals 16 residues. This clonotype was sampled from a human donor with ulcerative colitis or Crohn's disease, or a healthy co-twin of an affected twin (not recorded which). The genes are TRBV5-5 and TRBJ2-7; checking the TCRdb D call of TRBD1 is not possible without DNA. Material for sequencing was blood. Here the CDR3 reads CASSPDVGHSSYEQYF. The whole variable domain, remainder taken from reference TRBV5-5 and TRBJ2-7, is DAGVTQSPTHLIKTRGQQVTLRCSPISGHKSVSWYQQVLGQGPQFIFQYYEKEERGRGNFPDRFSARQFPNYSSELNVNALLLGDSALYLCASSPDVGHSSYEQYFGPGTRLTVT.